This entry concerns a single T cell receptor (beta chain). Produced via immunoSEQ multiplex PCR; TCRdb's table is partial and in-frame only. The data contain under 200,000 clones, approximately 80% of them singletons. This sample is part of a study of blood T cell repertoires in COVID-19. Germline V gene sequence: CDR1 LNHDA, CDR2 SQIVND (reference sequence). With 7 bases clipped from V and 2 bases from J, the junction kept 8 bases outside the gene matches. The CDR3 is made up of 15 amino acids. The sequence was obtained from a man between 65 and 85 years old who had recovered from COVID-19. The V gene is TRBV19, the J gene TRBJ2-1; 7 nucleotides line up with TRBD2. Sequenced material: peripheral blood. CDR3 sequence reads: CASKYASGAYNEQFF. The CDR3 DNA reads TGTGCCAGTAAATATGCTAGCGGAGCCTACAATGAGCAGTTCTTC.